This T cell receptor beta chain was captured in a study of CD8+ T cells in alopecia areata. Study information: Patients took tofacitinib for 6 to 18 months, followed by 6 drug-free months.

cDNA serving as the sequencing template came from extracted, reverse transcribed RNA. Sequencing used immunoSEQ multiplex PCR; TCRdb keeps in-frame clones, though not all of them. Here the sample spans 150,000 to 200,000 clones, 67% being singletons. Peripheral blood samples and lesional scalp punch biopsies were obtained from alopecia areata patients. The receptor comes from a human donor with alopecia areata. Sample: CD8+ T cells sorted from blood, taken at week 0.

CDR3 amino acids: CASSYSMTGRSDTQYF. The CDR3 coding sequence is TGTGCCAGCAGTTACTCGATGACAGGGCGTTCGGATACGCAGTATTTT. This chain joins TRBV6-5 and TRBJ2-3, with TRBD1 identical over 7 bases. Germline CDR1 MNHEY, CDR2 SVGAGI. The V and J ends lost 0 bases and 6 bases, in that order; junction bases with no gene match: 9. The CDR3 length is 16 residues.